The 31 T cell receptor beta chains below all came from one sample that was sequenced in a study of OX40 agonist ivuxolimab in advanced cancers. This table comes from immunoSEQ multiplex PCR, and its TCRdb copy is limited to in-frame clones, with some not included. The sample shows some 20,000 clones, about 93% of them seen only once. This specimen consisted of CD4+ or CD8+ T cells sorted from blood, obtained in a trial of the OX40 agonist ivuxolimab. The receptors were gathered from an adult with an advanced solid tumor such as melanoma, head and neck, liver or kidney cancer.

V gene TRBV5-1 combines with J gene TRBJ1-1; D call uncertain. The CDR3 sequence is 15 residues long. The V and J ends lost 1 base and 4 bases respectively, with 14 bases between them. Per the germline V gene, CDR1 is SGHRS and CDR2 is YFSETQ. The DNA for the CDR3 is TGCGCCAGCAGCTTGAATGGCTTGGTCGGCACTGAAGCTTTCTTT. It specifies CASSLNGLVGTEAFF.

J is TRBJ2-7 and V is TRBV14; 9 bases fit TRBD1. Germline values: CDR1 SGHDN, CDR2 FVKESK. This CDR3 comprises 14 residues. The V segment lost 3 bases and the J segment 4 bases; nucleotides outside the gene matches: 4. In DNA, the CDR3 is TGTGCCAGCAGCCAGGGACAGGGAGGGTACGAGCAGTACTTC. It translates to CASSQGQGGYEQYF.

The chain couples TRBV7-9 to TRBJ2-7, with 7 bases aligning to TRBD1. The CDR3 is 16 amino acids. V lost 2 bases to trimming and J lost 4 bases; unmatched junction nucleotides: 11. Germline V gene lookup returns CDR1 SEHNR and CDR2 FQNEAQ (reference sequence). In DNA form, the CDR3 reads TGTGCCAGCAGCTTACTCGATATCACAGGGGTGTACGAGCAGTACTTC. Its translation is CASSLLDITGVYEQYF.

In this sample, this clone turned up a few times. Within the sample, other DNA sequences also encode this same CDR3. CDR3 nucleotide sequence: TGTGCCAGTAGTATAATAGGGAATCAGCCCCAGCATTTT. Residues: CASSIIGNQPQHF. This chain connects TRBV19 to TRBJ1-5; D gene ambiguous. Per the germline V gene, CDR1 is LNHDA and CDR2 is SQIVND (reference sequence). This CDR3 is 13 amino acids long. Trimming stripped 2 bases from V and 4 bases from J, with 6 bases between.

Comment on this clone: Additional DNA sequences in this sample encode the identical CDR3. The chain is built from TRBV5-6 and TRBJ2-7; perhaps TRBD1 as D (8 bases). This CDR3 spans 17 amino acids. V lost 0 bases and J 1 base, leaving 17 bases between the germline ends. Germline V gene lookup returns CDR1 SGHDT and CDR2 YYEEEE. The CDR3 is CASSLGGGQGASYEQYF. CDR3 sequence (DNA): TGTGCCAGCAGCTTGGGGGGGGGCCAGGGGGCGTCCTACGAGCAGTACTTC.

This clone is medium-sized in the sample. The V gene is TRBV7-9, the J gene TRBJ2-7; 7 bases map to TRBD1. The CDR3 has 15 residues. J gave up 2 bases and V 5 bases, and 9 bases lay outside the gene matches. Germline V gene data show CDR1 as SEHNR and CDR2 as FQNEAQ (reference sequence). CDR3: CASSHTRQGPYEQYF. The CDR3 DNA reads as TGTGCCAGCAGCCATACTAGACAGGGCCCCTACGAGCAGTACTTC.

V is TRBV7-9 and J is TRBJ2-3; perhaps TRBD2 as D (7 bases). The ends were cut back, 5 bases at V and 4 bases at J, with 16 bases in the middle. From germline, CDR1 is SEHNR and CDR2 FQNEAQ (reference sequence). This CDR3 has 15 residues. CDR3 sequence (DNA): TGTGCCAGCAGCAGATCAAGGGGGGGGCCAGATACGCAGTATTTT. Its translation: CASSRSRGGPDTQYF.

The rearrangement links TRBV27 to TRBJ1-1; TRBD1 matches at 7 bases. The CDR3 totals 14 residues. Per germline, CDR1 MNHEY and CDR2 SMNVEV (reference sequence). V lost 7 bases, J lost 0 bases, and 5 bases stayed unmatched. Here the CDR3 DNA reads TGTGCCAGCAAACTAGGACAGGTGAACACTGAAGCTTTCTTT. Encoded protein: CASKLGQVNTEAFF.

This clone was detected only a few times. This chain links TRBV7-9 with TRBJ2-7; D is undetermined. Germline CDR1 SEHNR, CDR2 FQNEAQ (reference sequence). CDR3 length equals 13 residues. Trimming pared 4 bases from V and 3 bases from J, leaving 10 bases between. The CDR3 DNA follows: TGTGCCAGCAGCTCACCAGTAGGCTACGAGCAGTACTTC. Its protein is CASSSPVGYEQYF.

The CDR3 loop is CSAHKMKTQYF. The CDR3 region has the DNA TGCAGTGCCCACAAGATGAAGACCCAGTACTTC. V is TRBV20-1 and J is TRBJ2-5; no clear D gene. Germline V gene sequence: CDR1 DFQATT, CDR2 SNEGSKA (reference sequence). V gave up 6 bases and J gave up 6 bases, with 11 bases separating them. The CDR3 extends over 11 amino acids.

Here the CDR3 DNA reads TGTGCCTGGGGGGAGGGCCGCACAGATACGCAGTATTTT. This sequence encodes CAWGEGRTDTQYF. This chain joins TRBV30 and TRBJ2-3; 7 bases fit TRBD2. With 5 bases clipped from V and 1 base from J, the junction kept 3 bases outside the gene matches. CDR3 length equals 13 residues. Germline V CDR1 and CDR2: GTSNPN, SVGIG (reference sequence).

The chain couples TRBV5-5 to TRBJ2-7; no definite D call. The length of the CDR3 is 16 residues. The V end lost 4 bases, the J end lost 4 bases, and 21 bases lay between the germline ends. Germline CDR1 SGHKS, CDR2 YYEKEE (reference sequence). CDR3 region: CASSPPSGFSPYEQYF. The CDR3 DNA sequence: TGTGCCAGCAGCCCCCCGTCAGGATTTTCTCCTTACGAGCAGTACTTC. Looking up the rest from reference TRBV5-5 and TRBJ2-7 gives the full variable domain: DAGVTQSPTHLIKTRGQQVTLRCSPISGHKSVSWYQQVLGQGPQFIFQYYEKEERGRGNFPDRFSARQFPNYSSELNVNALLLGDSALYLCASSPPSGFSPYEQYFGPGTRLTVT.

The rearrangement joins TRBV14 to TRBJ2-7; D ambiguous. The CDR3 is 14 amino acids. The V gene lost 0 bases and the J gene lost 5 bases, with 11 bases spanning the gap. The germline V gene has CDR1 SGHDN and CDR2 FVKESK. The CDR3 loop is CASSQESGVDEQYF. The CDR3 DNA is TGTGCCAGCAGCCAAGAAAGTGGTGTGGACGAGCAGTACTTC.

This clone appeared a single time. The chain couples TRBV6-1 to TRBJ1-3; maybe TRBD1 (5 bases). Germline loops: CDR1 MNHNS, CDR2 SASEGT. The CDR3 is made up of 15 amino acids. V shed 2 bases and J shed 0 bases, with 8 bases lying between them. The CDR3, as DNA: TGTGCCAGCAGTGAACAGGGCTACTCTGGAAACACCATATATTTT. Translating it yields CASSEQGYSGNTIYF.

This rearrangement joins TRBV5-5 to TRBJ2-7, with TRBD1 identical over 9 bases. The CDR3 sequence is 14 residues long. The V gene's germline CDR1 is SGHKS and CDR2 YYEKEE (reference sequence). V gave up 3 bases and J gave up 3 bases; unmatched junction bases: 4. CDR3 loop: CASSWLTGGYEQYF. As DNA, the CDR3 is TGTGCCAGCAGCTGGCTGACAGGGGGCTACGAGCAGTACTTC.

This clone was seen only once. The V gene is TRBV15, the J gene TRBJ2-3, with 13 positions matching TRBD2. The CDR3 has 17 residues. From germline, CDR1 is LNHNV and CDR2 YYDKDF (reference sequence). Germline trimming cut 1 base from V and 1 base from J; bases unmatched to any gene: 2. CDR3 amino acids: CATSRGGTSGGTDTQYF. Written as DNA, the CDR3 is TGTGCCACCAGCAGAGGGGGGACTAGCGGGGGCACAGATACGCAGTATTTT.

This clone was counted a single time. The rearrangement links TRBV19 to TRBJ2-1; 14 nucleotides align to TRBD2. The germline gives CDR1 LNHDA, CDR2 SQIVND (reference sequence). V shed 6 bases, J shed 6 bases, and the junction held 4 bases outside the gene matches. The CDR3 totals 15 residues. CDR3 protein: CASSPGLAGANEQFF. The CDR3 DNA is TGTGCCAGTAGCCCGGGACTAGCGGGGGCCAATGAGCAGTTCTTC. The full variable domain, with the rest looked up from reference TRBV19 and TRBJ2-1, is DGGITQSPKYLFRKEGQNVTLSCEQNLNHDAMYWYRQDPGQGLRLIYYSQIVNDFQKGDIAEGYSVSREKKESFPLTVTSAQKNPTAFYLCASSPGLAGANEQFFGPGTRLTVL.

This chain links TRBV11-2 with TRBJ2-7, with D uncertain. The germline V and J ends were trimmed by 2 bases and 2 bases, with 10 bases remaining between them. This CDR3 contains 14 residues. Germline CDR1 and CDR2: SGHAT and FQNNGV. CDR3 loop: CASSLLVGAYEQYF. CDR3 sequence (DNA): TGTGCCAGCAGCTTATTGGTAGGAGCCTACGAGCAGTACTTC.

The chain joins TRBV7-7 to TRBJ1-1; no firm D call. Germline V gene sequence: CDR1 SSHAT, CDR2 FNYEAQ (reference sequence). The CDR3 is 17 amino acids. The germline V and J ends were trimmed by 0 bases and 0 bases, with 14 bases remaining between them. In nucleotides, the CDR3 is TGTGCCAGCAGCTTAGCTAGTTGGTGGGGTTTGAACACTGAAGCTTTCTTT. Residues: CASSLASWWGLNTEAFF.

CDR3 sequence: CASSLAFRGTYYNEQFF. The CDR3 DNA reads TGTGCCAGCAGCTTAGCGTTTCGGGGTACCTATTACAATGAGCAGTTCTTC. V gene TRBV7-2 combines with J gene TRBJ2-1; TRBD2 might be the D (5 bases). Germline loops: CDR1 SGHTA, CDR2 FQGNSA. Between the trimmed V and J ends, which lost 0 bases and 4 bases, there was a span of 16 bases. This CDR3 spans 17 amino acids.

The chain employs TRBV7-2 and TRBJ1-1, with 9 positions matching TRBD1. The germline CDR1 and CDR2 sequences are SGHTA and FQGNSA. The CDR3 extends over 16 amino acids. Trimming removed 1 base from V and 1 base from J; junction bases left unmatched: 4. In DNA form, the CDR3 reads TGTGCCAGCAGCTTAGGGACAGGGGCGTGGAACACTGAAGCTTTCTTT. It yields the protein CASSLGTGAWNTEAFF.

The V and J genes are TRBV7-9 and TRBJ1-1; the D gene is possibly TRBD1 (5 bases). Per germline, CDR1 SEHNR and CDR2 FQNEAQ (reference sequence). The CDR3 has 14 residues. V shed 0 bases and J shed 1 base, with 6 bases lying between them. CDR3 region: CASSLAGANTEAFF. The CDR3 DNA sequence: TGTGCCAGCAGCTTAGCAGGGGCGAACACTGAAGCTTTCTTT.

The CDR3 sequence: CSADRGLQETQYF. CDR3 bases: TGCAGCGCGGACAGGGGGCTACAGGAGACCCAGTACTTC. This chain links TRBV29-1 with TRBJ2-5; 11 bases line up with TRBD1. The CDR3 spans 13 residues. Per the germline V gene, CDR1 is SQVTM and CDR2 is ANQGSEA. Trimming took 7 bases from V and 5 from J; bases not matched to a gene: 6.

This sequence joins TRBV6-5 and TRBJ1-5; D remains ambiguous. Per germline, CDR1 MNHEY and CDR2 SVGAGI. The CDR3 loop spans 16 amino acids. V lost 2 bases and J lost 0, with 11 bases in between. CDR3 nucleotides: TGTGCCAGCAGTTACATTCCGGAATATAGCAATCAGCCCCAGCATTTT. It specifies CASSYIPEYSNQPQHF.

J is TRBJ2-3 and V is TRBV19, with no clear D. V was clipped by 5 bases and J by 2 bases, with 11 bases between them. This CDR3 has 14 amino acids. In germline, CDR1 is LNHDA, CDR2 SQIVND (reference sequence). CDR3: CASSVYDNTDTQYF. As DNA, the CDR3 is TGTGCCAGTAGTGTGTACGACAACACAGATACGCAGTATTTT.

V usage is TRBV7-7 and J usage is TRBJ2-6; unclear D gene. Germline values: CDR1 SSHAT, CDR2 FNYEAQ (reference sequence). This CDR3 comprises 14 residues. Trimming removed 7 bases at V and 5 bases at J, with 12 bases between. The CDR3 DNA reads TGTGCCAGCATGCCACAAAGTCGGGCCAACGTCCTGACTTTC. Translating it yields CASMPQSRANVLTF. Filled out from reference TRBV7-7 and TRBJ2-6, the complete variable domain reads GAGVSQSPRYKVTKRGQDVTLRCDPISSHATLYWYQQALGQGPEFLTYFNYEAQPDKSGLPSDRFSAERPEGSISTLTIQRTEQRDSAMYRCASMPQSRANVLTFGAGSRLTVL.

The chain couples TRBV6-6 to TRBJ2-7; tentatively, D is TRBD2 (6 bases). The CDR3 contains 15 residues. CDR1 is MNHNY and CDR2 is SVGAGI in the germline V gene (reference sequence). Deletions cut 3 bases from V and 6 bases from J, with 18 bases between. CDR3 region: CASSYSPGLDGEQYF. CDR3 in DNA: TGTGCCAGCAGTTATAGCCCGGGACTTGACGGCGAGCAGTACTTC.

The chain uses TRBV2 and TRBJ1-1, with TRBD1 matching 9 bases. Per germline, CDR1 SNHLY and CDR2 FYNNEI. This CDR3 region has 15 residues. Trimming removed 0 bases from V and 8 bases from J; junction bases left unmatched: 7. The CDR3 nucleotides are TGTGCCAGCAGTGAAGCGTGGACAGGGGACCTCGAAGCTTTCTTT. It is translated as CASSEAWTGDLEAFF.

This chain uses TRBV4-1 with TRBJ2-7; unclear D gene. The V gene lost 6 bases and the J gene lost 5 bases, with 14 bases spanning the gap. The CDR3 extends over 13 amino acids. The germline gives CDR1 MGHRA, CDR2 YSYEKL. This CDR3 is CASRADTLHEQYF. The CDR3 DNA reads TGCGCCAGCAGAGCAGACACTCTCCACGAGCAGTACTTC.

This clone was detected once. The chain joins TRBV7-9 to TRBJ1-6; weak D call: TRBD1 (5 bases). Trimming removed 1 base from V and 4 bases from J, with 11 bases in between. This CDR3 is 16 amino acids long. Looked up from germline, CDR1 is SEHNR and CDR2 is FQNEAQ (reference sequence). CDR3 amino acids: CASSLGRDGYNSPLHF. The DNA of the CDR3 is TGTGCCAGCAGCTTAGGAAGGGACGGGTATAATTCACCCCTCCACTTT.

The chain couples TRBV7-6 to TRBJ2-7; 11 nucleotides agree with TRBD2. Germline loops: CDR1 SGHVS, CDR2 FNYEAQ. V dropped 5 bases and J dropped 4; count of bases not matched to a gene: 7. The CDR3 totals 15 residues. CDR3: CASSPTSGGEYEQYF. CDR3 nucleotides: TGTGCCAGCAGCCCTACTAGCGGGGGAGAATACGAGCAGTACTTC.